These 24 T cell receptor beta chains share one sample of origin, sequenced in a study of response to subunit inactivated influenza vaccine. TCRdb re-called the RT-PCR reads with MiXCR, one entry per CDR3 protein. The repertoire consists of more than 700,000 distinct CDR3 sequences, with roughly 20% occurring once and the leading ten covering 10%. The sequencing here drew on PBMCs from blood, taken roughly 5 days after vaccination. The origin of the receptors is a man aged 45-65 years who received an inactivated influenza vaccine.

The chain couples TRBV20-1 to TRBJ2-3; 7 nucleotides line up with TRBD2. V was clipped by 3 bases and J by 0 bases; unmatched bases: 3. The CDR3 extends over 14 amino acids. Germline V gives CDR1 DFQATT, CDR2 SNEGSKA (reference sequence). The CDR3 DNA reads TGCAGTGCTAGGCTTAGCGGGAGCACAGATACGCAGTATTTT. Translating it yields CSARLSGSTDTQYF.

The rearrangement uses TRBV5-1 and TRBJ2-1; TRBD2 agrees at 9 bases. The germline V gene has CDR1 SGHRS and CDR2 YFSETQ. With V trimmed by 5 bases and J by 4 bases, 13 bases remained unmatched. The CDR3 extends over 17 amino acids. Here the CDR3 reads CASSRYQTSGPYNEQFF. The CDR3 DNA is TGCGCCAGCAGTCGCTACCAAACTAGCGGGCCTTACAATGAGCAGTTCTTC.

In this sample, this clonotype turned up many times. The chain is built from TRBV5-1 and TRBJ2-5; the match to TRBD1 covers 9 bases. Germline trimming cut 4 bases from V and 3 bases from J; bases unmatched to any gene: 4. In germline, CDR1 is SGHRS, CDR2 YFSETQ. This CDR3 contains 14 residues. CDR3 loop: CASSGGQGKETQYF. The DNA for the CDR3 is TGCGCCAGCAGCGGGGGACAGGGTAAAGAGACCCAGTACTTC. Supplemented by reference TRBV5-1 and TRBJ2-5, the full variable domain reads KAGVTQTPRYLIKTRGQQVTLSCSPISGHRSVSWYQQTPGQGLQFLFEYFSETQRNKGNFPGRFSGRQFSNSRSEMNVSTLELGDSALYLCASSGGQGKETQYFGPGTRLLVL.

The sample holds a few counts of this clonotype. The rearrangement joins TRBV12-3 or TRBV12-4 to TRBJ2-1; no reliable D call. This CDR3 is 14 amino acids long. V shed 5 bases and J shed 9 bases, with 17 bases lying between them. The chain's CDR3 is CASSPAPTDLEQFF. Written as DNA, the CDR3 is TGTGCCAGCAGTCCCGCGCCGACCGACCTTGAGCAGTTCTTC.

The chain is built from TRBV6-1 and TRBJ2-5; a possible D gene is TRBD1 (6 bases). V gave up 5 bases and J gave up 5 bases, with 12 bases separating them. The CDR3 runs 13 residues. From germline, CDR1 is MNHNS and CDR2 SASEGT. The CDR3 reads CASSRTDRETQYF. CDR3 bases: TGTGCCAGCAGTCGAACTGACAGGGAGACCCAGTACTTC.

This clonotype was found a few times. This chain uses TRBV7-9 with TRBJ2-2; the D is unclear. Germline V CDR1 and CDR2: SEHNR, FQNEAQ (reference sequence). This CDR3 spans 17 amino acids. With 5 bases removed from V and 1 base from J, the gap between germline ends came to 17 bases. DNA for the CDR3: TGTGCCAGCAGCAAAATGGACCTTCGAGAGAACACCGGGGAGCTGTTTTTT. This translates into CASSKMDLRENTGELFF.

Many counts were recorded for this clonotype. The chain uses TRBV20-1 and TRBJ2-7, with no clear D. The V end lost 4 bases, the J end lost 5 bases, and 18 bases lay between the germline ends. The CDR3 sequence is 14 residues long. Germline-derived CDR1 and CDR2 are DFQATT and SNEGSKA (reference sequence). The CDR3 DNA follows: TGCAGTGCTACAAACACGCAAAAGGGTGACGAGCAGTACTTC. Translated: CSATNTQKGDEQYF.

The rearrangement links TRBV7-2 to TRBJ2-2; D remains unclear. This CDR3 region has 15 residues. Germline CDR1 reads SGHTA; CDR2 reads FQGNSA. Trimming cost V 1 base and J 1 base, with 7 bases left between them. CDR3 sequence reads: CASSLVFRNTGELFF. In DNA form, the CDR3 reads TGTGCCAGCAGCTTAGTGTTTCGGAACACCGGGGAGCTGTTTTTT.

This clonotype was counted at least ten times. This chain links TRBV15 with TRBJ2-5; 7 nucleotides line up with TRBD1. The CDR3 contains 15 residues. Germline V CDR1 and CDR2: LNHNV, YYDKDF (reference sequence). Trimming removed 2 bases from V and 1 base from J; junction bases left unmatched: 4. The CDR3 protein is CATSRSDRAQETQYF. CDR3 nucleotide sequence: TGTGCCACCAGCAGAAGCGACAGGGCCCAAGAGACCCAGTACTTC.

This clonotype was detected only a few times. V is TRBV5-1 and J is TRBJ2-1; TRBD2 agrees at 9 bases. The CDR3 runs to 17 residues. After removal of 0 bases from V and 3 bases from J, the junction contained 7 bases not matched to a gene. CDR1 is SGHRS and CDR2 is YFSETQ in the germline V gene. CDR3 sequence: CASSLEGSGGGYNEQFF. As DNA, the CDR3 is TGCGCCAGCAGCTTGGAAGGTAGCGGGGGCGGCTACAATGAGCAGTTCTTC.

The V and J genes are TRBV3-1 and TRBJ1-3, with TRBD1 matching over 7 bases. V trimming: 4 bases; J trimming: 0 bases; junction bases outside the gene matches: 9. From germline, CDR1 is LGHDT and CDR2 YNNKEL (reference sequence). This CDR3 is 17 amino acids long. CDR3 bases: TGTGCCAGCAGCCCACCGGGACAGCGTAGCTCTGGAAACACCATATATTTT. It translates to CASSPPGQRSSGNTIYF.

This clonotype was detected a few times. The chain couples TRBV27 to TRBJ2-1, with 14 bases fitting TRBD2. V gave up 2 bases and J gave up 8 bases; unmatched junction bases: 14. The CDR3 consists of 19 residues. The germline V gene has CDR1 MNHEY and CDR2 SMNVEV (reference sequence). The CDR3 spells CASSLDPGTSGRIGYEQFF. CDR3 nucleotides: TGTGCCAGCAGTTTAGATCCCGGGACTAGCGGGAGAATTGGCTATGAGCAGTTCTTC.

In its sample, this clonotype was seen a few times. V is TRBV25-1 and J is TRBJ2-5; tentative D call: TRBD1 (6 bases). Germline V gene lookup returns CDR1 MGHDK and CDR2 SYGVNS. Trimming left V 6 bases short and J 1 base short, with 12 bases between. The CDR3 totals 14 residues. CDR3 loop: CASRETGTQETQYF. The CDR3 DNA follows: TGTGCCAGCAGAGAGACAGGCACCCAAGAGACCCAGTACTTC.

This clonotype showed up just a few times. The chain uses TRBV20-1 and TRBJ2-2, with 8 bases fitting TRBD2. Trimming removed 3 bases from V and 2 bases from J; junction bases left unmatched: 5. The CDR3 runs to 15 residues. Germline V gene data show CDR1 as DFQATT and CDR2 as SNEGSKA (reference sequence). This CDR3 reads CSARGGGHNTGELFF. The DNA of the CDR3 is TGCAGTGCTAGGGGCGGGGGGCACAACACCGGGGAGCTGTTTTTT.

Many counts were recorded for this clonotype. The V gene is TRBV5-1, the J gene TRBJ1-1; D remains ambiguous. V was pared by 1 base and J by 1 base, with 5 bases between. CDR1 is SGHRS and CDR2 is YFSETQ in the germline V gene. This CDR3 comprises 13 residues. CDR3: CASSLQQNTEAFF. DNA of the CDR3: TGCGCCAGCAGCTTGCAGCAGAACACTGAAGCTTTCTTT.

This clonotype turned up a few times. This chain joins TRBV4-1 and TRBJ2-4; 8 nucleotides agree with TRBD1. The CDR3 covers 17 residues. Germline V gene lookup returns CDR1 MGHRA and CDR2 YSYEKL. V was pared by 1 base and J by 4 bases, with 9 bases of the junction left unmatched. CDR3 bases: TGCGCCAGCAGCCAAGGTTCGACAGGGGCCTGGAAAAACATTCAGTACTTC. It translates to CASSQGSTGAWKNIQYF.

This clonotype was observed a few times. The genes are TRBV12-5 and TRBJ2-5; maybe TRBD1 (5 bases). This CDR3 has 12 residues. V gave up 6 bases and J gave up 5 bases, with 10 bases separating them. Germline values: CDR1 LGHNT, CDR2 FRNRAP. The CDR3 region has the DNA TGTGCTAGTGGCCCCTCAGGGGAGACCCAGTACTTC. It yields the protein CASGPSGETQYF.

V and J are TRBV10-3 and TRBJ2-1, with D unresolved. This CDR3 is 15 amino acids long. Trimming left V 0 bases short and J 2 bases short, with 8 bases between. Per the germline V gene, CDR1 is ENHRY and CDR2 is SYGVKD. The CDR3 loop reads CAISESDLPYNEQFF. In DNA, the CDR3 is TGTGCCATCAGTGAGTCGGATTTGCCCTACAATGAGCAGTTCTTC.

The rearrangement links TRBV19 to TRBJ1-5; TRBD1 aligns across 10 bases. The CDR3 totals 15 residues. CDR1 and CDR2 from the germline V gene are LNHDA and SQIVND (reference sequence). With 6 bases clipped from V and 5 bases from J, the junction kept 7 bases outside the gene matches. In DNA, the CDR3 is TGTGCCAGTAGCCCTACCGGGACAGGGGATCAGCCCCAGCATTTT. It codes for CASSPTGTGDQPQHF. Complete variable domain (other parts from reference TRBV19 and TRBJ1-5): DGGITQSPKYLFRKEGQNVTLSCEQNLNHDAMYWYRQDPGQGLRLIYYSQIVNDFQKGDIAEGYSVSREKKESFPLTVTSAQKNPTAFYLCASSPTGTGDQPQHFGDGTRLSIL.

This chain connects TRBV6-5 to TRBJ2-7, with TRBD1 identical over 8 bases. J gave up 4 bases and V 3 bases, and 11 bases lay outside the gene matches. Germline loops: CDR1 MNHEY, CDR2 SVGAGI. The CDR3 is made up of 16 amino acids. As DNA, the CDR3 is TGTGCCAGCAGTTATCGCCCGGGACAGGTAGCTTACGAGCAGTACTTC. This sequence encodes CASSYRPGQVAYEQYF.

This clonotype was picked up a small number of times. V and J are TRBV11-2 and TRBJ2-3, with 15 bases identical to TRBD2. CDR1 is SGHAT and CDR2 is FQNNGV in the germline V gene. There are 18 residues in the CDR3. The ends lost 3 bases at V and 4 bases at J; junction bases unmatched: 8. CDR3 region: CASSFGLAGGLSADTQYF. The CDR3 nucleotides are TGTGCCAGCAGCTTCGGACTAGCGGGAGGGCTGAGTGCAGATACGCAGTATTTT.

This clonotype was seen a few times. This sequence joins TRBV5-1 and TRBJ2-1; D gene ambiguous. Trimming shortened V by 4 bases and J by 5 bases, and 7 bases separated the two germline ends. CDR3 size: 12 residues. Germline CDR1 is SGHRS and CDR2 is YFSETQ. CDR3 loop: CASSAINNEQFF. In nucleotides, the CDR3 is TGCGCCAGCAGCGCGATAAACAATGAGCAGTTCTTC.

CDR3 in amino acids: CASSYVSGINYEQYF. The CDR3, as DNA: TGTGCCAGCAGTTACGTGAGCGGGATAAACTACGAGCAGTACTTC. V is TRBV6-5 and J is TRBJ2-7, with 7 bases identical to TRBD2. J lost 3 bases, V lost 2 bases, and 7 bases had no gene match. Germline V gives CDR1 MNHEY, CDR2 SVGAGI. This CDR3 region has 15 residues.

This clonotype was picked up a small number of times. The chain is built from TRBV2 and TRBJ2-3, with D maybe TRBD2 (6 bases). Per the germline V gene, CDR1 is SNHLY and CDR2 is FYNNEI. V lost 7 bases and J 11 bases, leaving 19 bases between the germline ends. CDR3 length: 13 amino acids. CDR3 protein: CASTEQAGPMQYF. The CDR3 DNA reads TGTGCCAGCACCGAACAGGCGGGGCCCATGCAGTATTTT.